The rows below give T cell receptor beta chains drawn from one sample of a study of cytotoxic CD8 clonotypes in ibrutinib-treated CLL. Libraries were prepared by immunoSEQ multiplex PCR; TCRdb keeps only in-frame clonotypes and omits some of them. The sample includes some 120,000 clones, approximately 81% of them seen just once. The material was PBMCs, obtained after 24 months of ibrutinib treatment. These receptors all come from a human donor with chronic lymphocytic leukemia. The CDR3 runs from the conserved cysteine through the conserved F or W. The D gene is left open where the match is weak. A clone size is listed for some rows: how often the clone was seen (once, few, many), or a class if it is expanded.

abundance: NA
j_gene: TRBJ1-6
d_gene: NA
v_gene: TRBV4-3
CDR3aa: CASSQDGSRTPLHF
CDR3nt: TGCGCCAGCAGCCAAGACGGCTCCCGGACACCCCTCCACTTT

abundance: NA
j_gene: TRBJ2-5
d_gene: TRBD1
v_gene: TRBV9
CDR3aa: CASSVAPSGTGAQETQYF
CDR3nt: TGTGCCAGCAGCGTAGCACCCTCGGGGACAGGAGCACAAGAGACCCAGTACTTC

abundance: NA
j_gene: TRBJ2-1
d_gene: NA
v_gene: TRBV10-3
CDR3aa: CAISVLDHEQFF
CDR3nt: TGTGCCATCAGTGTACTAGATCATGAGCAGTTCTTC

abundance: NA
j_gene: TRBJ1-1
d_gene: NA
v_gene: TRBV27
CDR3aa: CASSPGRGLNTEAFF
CDR3nt: TGTGCCAGCAGTCCCGGGCGGGGGCTGAACACTGAAGCTTTCTTT

abundance: NA
j_gene: TRBJ2-3
d_gene: TRBD2
v_gene: TRBV6-5
CDR3aa: CASSQLAGKSDTQYF
CDR3nt: TGTGCCAGCAGTCAACTAGCGGGGAAGTCAGATACGCAGTATTTT

abundance: NA
j_gene: TRBJ2-7
d_gene: NA
v_gene: TRBV19
CDR3aa: CASSVRDSLDEQYF
CDR3nt: TGTGCCAGTAGTGTCCGGGACTCTTTGGACGAGCAGTACTTC

abundance: NA
j_gene: TRBJ2-7
d_gene: NA
v_gene: TRBV2
CDR3aa: CASSPVGDYEQYF
CDR3nt: TGTGCCAGCAGCCCTGTTGGGGACTACGAGCAGTACTTC

abundance: NA
j_gene: TRBJ1-3
d_gene: NA
v_gene: TRBV15
CDR3aa: CATRTFGGTGNTIYF
CDR3nt: TGTGCCACCAGAACCTTTGGGGGTACAGGAAACACCATATATTTT

abundance: few
j_gene: TRBJ1-6
d_gene: TRBD1
v_gene: TRBV7-2
CDR3aa: CASSLDRVSPLHF
CDR3nt: TGTGCCAGCAGCTTGGACAGGGTTTCACCCCTCCACTTT

abundance: NA
j_gene: TRBJ1-1
d_gene: NA
v_gene: TRBV6-1
CDR3aa: CASSDRGNTEAFF
CDR3nt: TGTGCCAGCAGTGACAGGGGGAACACTGAAGCTTTCTTT

abundance: NA
j_gene: TRBJ1-4
d_gene: NA
v_gene: TRBV29-1
CDR3aa: CSVEKRKKLFF
CDR3nt: TGCAGCGTTGAGAAGCGGAAAAAACTGTTTTTT

abundance: once
j_gene: TRBJ2-5
d_gene: TRBD2
v_gene: TRBV28
CDR3aa: CASSILAGAQETQYF
CDR3nt: TGTGCCAGCAGCATTCTAGCGGGGGCCCAAGAGACCCAGTACTTC

abundance: NA
j_gene: TRBJ1-4
d_gene: NA
v_gene: TRBV28
CDR3aa: CAIKGTDNEKLFF
CDR3nt: TGTGCCATCAAAGGGACGGATAATGAAAAACTGTTTTTT

abundance: few
j_gene: TRBJ2-7
d_gene: NA
v_gene: TRBV4-3
CDR3aa: CASSQDLAYEQYF
CDR3nt: TGCGCCAGCAGCCAAGATCTAGCCTACGAGCAGTACTTC

abundance: NA
j_gene: TRBJ2-1
d_gene: NA
v_gene: TRBV5-1
CDR3aa: CASSPTRGAFYNEQFF
CDR3nt: TGCGCCAGCAGCCCCACGCGGGGAGCGTTTTACAATGAGCAGTTCTTC

abundance: NA
j_gene: TRBJ2-5
d_gene: TRBD1
v_gene: TRBV7-2
CDR3aa: CASSLAGQTQETQYF
CDR3nt: TGTGCCAGCAGCTTAGCGGGACAGACACAAGAGACCCAGTACTTC

abundance: NA
j_gene: TRBJ1-4
d_gene: NA
v_gene: TRBV7-9
CDR3aa: CASSTTGRKGKLFF
CDR3nt: TGTGCCAGCAGCACCACGGGGCGGAAAGGGAAACTGTTTTTT

abundance: once
j_gene: TRBJ1-1
d_gene: NA
v_gene: TRBV5-1
CDR3aa: CASQQSVVGNTEAFF
CDR3nt: TGCGCCAGCCAACAATCCGTGGTGGGGAACACTGAAGCTTTCTTT

abundance: NA
j_gene: TRBJ2-5
d_gene: TRBD1
v_gene: TRBV27
CDR3aa: CASSSTYRGLEETQYF
CDR3nt: TGTGCCAGCAGTTCAACTTACAGGGGCCTGGAGGAGACCCAGTACTTC

abundance: NA
j_gene: TRBJ2-5
d_gene: NA
v_gene: TRBV9
CDR3aa: CASSVAQKETQYF
CDR3nt: TGTGCCAGCAGCGTAGCACAGAAAGAGACCCAGTACTTC

abundance: NA
j_gene: TRBJ1-2
d_gene: TRBD1
v_gene: TRBV28
CDR3aa: CASSSGTGKIYGYTF
CDR3nt: TGTGCCAGCAGTTCCGGGACAGGGAAGATCTATGGCTACACCTTC

abundance: NA
j_gene: TRBJ1-1
d_gene: NA
v_gene: TRBV19
CDR3aa: CASSRRGLNTEAFF
CDR3nt: TGTGCCAGTAGCCGGAGAGGATTGAACACTGAAGCTTTCTTT

abundance: NA
j_gene: TRBJ1-1
d_gene: NA
v_gene: TRBV10-3
CDR3aa: CAITPEGRDLNTEAFF
CDR3nt: TGTGCCATCACCCCAGAGGGGAGAGACCTGAACACTGAAGCTTTCTTT

abundance: NA
j_gene: TRBJ1-1
d_gene: NA
v_gene: TRBV7-9
CDR3aa: CASSFTTEAFF
CDR3nt: TGTGCCAGCAGCTTCACCACTGAAGCTTTCTTT

abundance: NA
j_gene: TRBJ2-5
d_gene: NA
v_gene: TRBV6-1
CDR3aa: CASSEEDFTSETQYF
CDR3nt: TGTGCCAGCAGTGAAGAGGACTTTACGTCAGAGACCCAGTACTTC

abundance: NA
j_gene: TRBJ1-6
d_gene: TRBD1
v_gene: TRBV6-5
CDR3aa: CASRPTGGNSPLHF
CDR3nt: TGTGCCAGCAGACCTACAGGGGGCAATTCACCCCTCCACTTT

abundance: once
j_gene: TRBJ2-5
d_gene: NA
v_gene: TRBV14
CDR3aa: CASSQGFVGGETQYF
CDR3nt: TGTGCCAGCAGCCAAGGGTTCGTGGGGGGAGAGACCCAGTACTTC

abundance: NA
j_gene: TRBJ1-1
d_gene: NA
v_gene: TRBV19
CDR3aa: CASSPSAFLNTEAFF
CDR3nt: TGTGCCAGTAGTCCCTCTGCGTTCCTGAACACTGAAGCTTTCTTT